The 16 T cell receptor beta chains listed next were all sequenced from one sample in a study of glioma-infiltrating T cells. The iRepertoire nested amplicon-rescue multiplex PCR amplified TCR alpha and beta CDR3s from RNA. In TCRdb, the multiplex PCR reads were re-called with MiXCR into one record per CDR3 protein. Of fewer than 55,000 distinct CDR3 sequences listed, 20% to 25% are singletons. The material sequenced was glioma tissue, nonneoplastic brain tissue, or PBMCs (not recorded which). The receptors derive from a human donor with low-grade glioma or glioblastoma, undergoing nonglioma brain surgery, or in good health (not recorded which).

This clonotype appeared a single time. This may stem from a read error, because a much larger clone lies one nucleotide away. The chain has TRBV5-4 and TRBJ2-3; D not certain. The CDR3 loop spans 17 amino acids. Trimming removed 7 bases from V and 1 base from J, with 22 bases in between. From germline, CDR1 is SGHNT and CDR2 YYREEE (reference sequence). CDR3 protein: CASGSPVSSEGTDTQYF. The CDR3 DNA sequence: TGTGCCAGCGGCTCCCCCGTGTCAAGCGAAGGCACAGATACGCAGTATTTT.

The sample holds many counts of this clonotype. A much larger clone differs from this one at a single base, so this may be a read error. The V and J genes are TRBV4-1 and TRBJ2-3; TRBD2 matches 7 bases. This CDR3 spans 13 amino acids. V shed 3 bases, J shed 9 bases, and the junction held 6 bases outside the gene matches. Germline V CDR1 and CDR2: MGHRA, YSYEKL. CDR3 region: CASSHVTSDTQYF. The CDR3 DNA is TGCGCCAGCAGCCACGTTACTAGCGACACGCAGTATTTT.

This clonotype showed up many times. Here the CDR3 reads CASSASGQVTDTQYF. CDR3 nucleotides: TGTGCCAGCAGCGCCTCAGGGCAAGTCACAGATACGCAGTATTTT. The chain couples TRBV11-3 to TRBJ2-3; possible D gene TRBD1, 5 bases. The CDR3 spans 15 residues. With 5 bases removed from V and 2 bases from J, the gap between germline ends came to 14 bases. CDR1 SGHNT and CDR2 YENEEA come from the germline V gene. Supplemented by reference TRBV11-3 and TRBJ2-3, the full variable domain reads EAGVVQSPRYKIIEKKQPVAFWCNPISGHNTLYWYLQNLGQGPELLIRYENEEAVDDSQLPKDRFSAERLKGVDSTLKIQPAELGDSAVYLCASSASGQVTDTQYFGPGTRLTVL.

The chain joins TRBV10-3 to TRBJ2-6, with D possibly being TRBD2 (6 bases). This CDR3 is built from 15 residues. The germline V and J ends were trimmed by 3 bases and 2 bases, with 8 bases remaining between them. From germline, CDR1 is ENHRY and CDR2 SYGVKD. This chain's CDR3 is CAISETGAGANVLTF. Here the CDR3 DNA reads TGTGCCATCAGTGAAACGGGAGCTGGGGCCAACGTCCTGACTTTC.

Notes on this clonotype: The CDR3 does not end in the conserved phenylalanine or tryptophan, so this is likely a read error. The gene calls are TRBV12-5 and TRBJ2-1; D remains unclear. V shed 4 bases and J shed 1 base, with 11 bases lying between them. The CDR3 runs 15 residues. Germline CDR1 is LGHNT and CDR2 is FRNRAP. CDR3 nucleotide sequence: TGTGCTAGTGGTTCCTCGGCCGGGTCCTACAATGAGCAGTTCTCC. Residues: CASGSSAGSYNEQFS.

This clonotype was seen a few times. The chain is built from TRBV2 and TRBJ2-7, with D perhaps matching TRBD1 (6 bases). V lost 2 bases to trimming and J lost 1 base, with 12 bases between them. Germline values: CDR1 SNHLY, CDR2 FYNNEI. The CDR3 runs 15 residues. In DNA, the CDR3 is TGTGCCAGCAGTGAACTCCGGGACAATTCCTACGAGCAGTACTTC. This gives the protein CASSELRDNSYEQYF.

In its sample, this clonotype was seen many times. This rearrangement joins TRBV27 to TRBJ2-2; 10 nucleotides align to TRBD2. CDR1 and CDR2 from the germline V gene are MNHEY and SMNVEV (reference sequence). The CDR3 loop spans 18 amino acids. Losses at the gene ends were 5 bases for V and 1 base for J; bases not matched to a gene: 10. The CDR3 is CASSTRLAGVRNTGELFF. As DNA, the CDR3 is TGTGCCAGCAGTACCCGACTAGCGGGCGTACGGAACACCGGGGAGCTGTTTTTT.

The chain combines TRBV9 with TRBJ2-1, with D possibly TRBD2 on 6 matching bases. CDR1 is SGDLS and CDR2 is YYNGEE in the germline V gene. This CDR3 spans 15 amino acids. Trimming stripped 3 bases from V and 7 bases from J, with 17 bases between. The CDR3 is CASSGDSWIGNEQFF. CDR3 coding DNA: TGTGCCAGCAGCGGGGACTCTTGGATTGGGAATGAGCAGTTCTTC.

The chain is built from TRBV15 and TRBJ2-3; 8 positions agree with TRBD2. CDR3 length: 17 residues. Germline CDR1 LNHNV, CDR2 YYDKDF (reference sequence). V shed 3 bases and J 4 bases; nucleotides not matched to a gene: 12. CDR3 amino acids: CATSSEAGAPDPDTQYF. The CDR3 DNA sequence: TGTGCCACCAGCAGTGAAGCGGGGGCCCCCGATCCAGATACGCAGTATTTT.

This clonotype was seen ten or more times. CDR3 DNA: TGTGCCACTATGACAGGGGACACCGGGGAGCTGTTTTTT. Its translation: CATMTGDTGELFF. The rearrangement links TRBV27 to TRBJ2-2; 8 bases agree with TRBD1. This CDR3 contains 13 residues. Germline CDR1 and CDR2: MNHEY and SMNVEV (reference sequence). With V trimmed by 10 bases and J by 3 bases, 4 bases remained unmatched.

This clonotype was recorded many times. The gene calls are TRBV2 and TRBJ2-3; D gene uncertain. This CDR3 region has 15 residues. CDR1 is SNHLY and CDR2 is FYNNEI in the germline V gene. The V and J ends lost 0 bases and 2 bases respectively, with 9 bases between them. CDR3 sequence: CASSEAVDLTDTQYF. CDR3 DNA: TGTGCCAGCAGTGAAGCTGTCGATCTCACAGATACGCAGTATTTT.

The chain recombines TRBV29-1 with TRBJ2-1, with 7 bases fitting TRBD2. The CDR3 loop spans 16 amino acids. CDR1 SQVTM and CDR2 ANQGSEA come from the germline V gene. V shed 2 bases and J 9 bases; nucleotides not matched to a gene: 16. The CDR3 sequence: CSVEPQQYTSAGEQFF. Here the CDR3 DNA reads TGCAGCGTTGAACCCCAGCAATATACTAGCGCCGGTGAGCAGTTCTTC.

About this clonotype: One base away lies a much larger clone, so this may be a sequencing read error. The chain carries TRBV10-3 and TRBJ2-1, with D uncertain. V was pared by 7 bases and J by 5 bases, with 15 bases between. In germline, CDR1 is ENHRY, CDR2 SYGVKD. This CDR3 spans 14 amino acids. The CDR3 sequence is CAINQEQFNNEQFF. The CDR3 DNA reads TGTGCCATCAACCAGGAACAGTTTAACAATGAGCAGTTCTTC.

This clonotype was found many times. The J gene is TRBJ2-6, the V gene TRBV20-1; D gene uncertain. V lost 4 bases and J lost 4, with 14 bases in between. Germline CDR1 and CDR2: DFQATT and SNEGSKA (reference sequence). CDR3 length equals 15 residues. The CDR3 spells CSAIYRRVGANVLTF. In DNA, the CDR3 is TGCAGTGCTATCTACCGTCGTGTGGGGGCCAACGTCCTGACTTTC.

This clonotype showed up many times. This chain joins TRBV20-1 and TRBJ2-4, with TRBD2 matching 12 bases. Trimming took 6 bases from V and 4 from J; bases not matched to a gene: 1. CDR3 length: 13 residues. From germline, CDR1 is DFQATT and CDR2 SNEGSKA (reference sequence). In nucleotides, the CDR3 is TGCAGTGCGGGGACTAGCGGGAAAAACATTCAGTACTTC. Translating gives CSAGTSGKNIQYF.

This clonotype was detected ten times or more. The V and J genes are TRBV20-1 and TRBJ2-7; D is ambiguous. V was pared by 1 base and J by 2 bases, with 15 bases between. Germline-derived CDR1 and CDR2 are DFQATT and SNEGSKA (reference sequence). The CDR3 contains 15 residues. As DNA, the CDR3 is TGCAGTGCTAGAGCCCTTCCCCTGGGCGCCTACGAGCAGTACTTC. This codes for CSARALPLGAYEQYF.